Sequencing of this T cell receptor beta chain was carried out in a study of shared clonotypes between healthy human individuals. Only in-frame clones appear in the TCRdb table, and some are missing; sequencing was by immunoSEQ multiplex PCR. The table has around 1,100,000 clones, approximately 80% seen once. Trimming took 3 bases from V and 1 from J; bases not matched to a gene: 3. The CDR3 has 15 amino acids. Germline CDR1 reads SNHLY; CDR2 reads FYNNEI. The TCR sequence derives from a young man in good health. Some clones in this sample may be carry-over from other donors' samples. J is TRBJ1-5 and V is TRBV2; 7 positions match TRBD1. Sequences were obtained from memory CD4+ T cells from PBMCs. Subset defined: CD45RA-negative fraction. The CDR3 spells CASSETGRSNQPQHF. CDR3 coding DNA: TGTGCCAGCAGTGAGACAGGGAGAAGCAATCAGCCCCAGCATTTT.